This T cell receptor beta chain was retrieved from a study of T-cell memory formation after mild COVID-19. General study points: In pre-infection memory, a portion of responding clones appeared, which suggested that cross-reactive memory joined.

A remark on this clonotype: Its target is unknown.

TCRdb re-called the 5' RACE reads with MiXCR, one entry per CDR3 protein. The profile shows about 350,000 distinct CDR3 sequences, roughly an eighth of them singletons. Material: PBMCs or a T cell subset sorted from them (not recorded which). The clonotype was recovered from a man aged 18 to 29 who had mild COVID-19 (a few samples of this study predate the infection). Cell type and time point are not known.

In nucleotides, the CDR3 is TGTGCCAGCAGCTTGCCGGACAGGGGTAAAATCGGTGGGAACACTGAAGCTTTCTTT. Amino acids: CASSLPDRGKIGGNTEAFF. The chain uses TRBV13 and TRBJ1-1, with 9 bases fitting TRBD1. Per the germline V gene, CDR1 is PRHDT and CDR2 is FYEKMQ (reference sequence). The CDR3 consists of 19 residues. V dropped 3 bases and J dropped 1; count of bases not matched to a gene: 15.